Given below is one T cell receptor beta chain in context. Antigen: not known. Authors' analysis steps: Junction-only immunoSEQ sequences carried no quality scores, so filtering differed. Produced via immunoSEQ multiplex PCR; TCRdb's table is partial and in-frame only. V and J calls and clone size are copied from that table; D and trimming were computed from the DNA. Here the sample spans around 2.1 million clones, around 93% being singletons. The entry originates in a study of shared clonotypes between healthy human individuals. Overall study context: Each donor's CD8 memory used one plate, CD8 naive two, each CD4 subset three. Study-wide findings and caveats: Although depth was large, rarefaction showed that sequencing of the sorted subsets was incomplete. Generation probabilities of non-shared clonotypes were lower (relative to those shared by all four donors).

Positive CCR7 selection of CD45RO-negative cells yielded the naive CD8 cells, and terminally differentiated effector memory CD45RA+ cells were excluded. The source material was naive CD8+ T cells from PBMCs. This receptor was identified in a man between 18 and 35 years old in good health. Some clones in this sample may be carry-over from other donors' samples.

DNA for the CDR3: TGTGCCAGCAGTTTAAAGGGCCCGGGAGGCAATCAGCCCCAGCATTTT. Translation: CASSLKGPGGNQPQHF. This chain links TRBV28 with TRBJ1-5; D gene uncertain. The CDR3 sequence is 16 residues long. CDR1 and CDR2 from the germline V gene are MDHEN and SYDVKM. V lost 2 bases and J 2 bases, leaving 13 bases between the germline ends. Full variable domain (rest looked up from reference TRBV28 and TRBJ1-5): DVKVTQSSRYLVKRTGEKVFLECVQDMDHENMFWYRQDPGLGLRLIYFSYDVKMKEKGDIPEGYSVSREKKERFSLILESASTNQTSMYLCASSLKGPGGNQPQHFGDGTRLSIL.